The rows below give T cell receptor beta chains drawn from one sample of a study of T cell responses to AZD1222 COVID-19 vaccine. This table comes from immunoSEQ multiplex PCR, and its TCRdb copy is limited to in-frame clones, with some not included. Of some 90,000 clones in the sample, about 86% were seen once. The sequencing here drew on peripheral blood, taken on day 0 of AZD1222 vaccination. All receptors derive from an adult in good health. CDR3s include the opening cysteine and the closing phenylalanine or tryptophan. A D gene is named only where the DNA matches it firmly. The size field is filled for only some rows; it gives once, few, many or a size class.

V gene	D gene	J gene	clone size	CDR3 protein	CDR3 DNA
TRBV25-1	NA	TRBJ1-2	NA	CASSTGSGYGYTF	TGTGCCAGCAGTACAGGGAGTGGGTATGGCTACACCTTC
TRBV7-2	TRBD1	TRBJ1-5	NA	CASSLDGQGGNQPQHF	TGTGCCAGCAGCTTGGACGGACAGGGCGGCAATCAGCCCCAGCATTTT
TRBV10-3	NA	TRBJ1-2	NA	CATTGTSRGYTF	TGTGCCACCACCGGGACAAGTCGGGGCTACACCTTC
TRBV28	TRBD1	TRBJ2-5	NA	CASSFGPQTGKVGQETQYF	TGTGCCAGCAGTTTTGGCCCACAGACAGGGAAGGTTGGGCAAGAGACCCAGTACTTC
TRBV2	TRBD1	TRBJ2-7	NA	CARGQGVNYEQYF	TGTGCCAGGGGACAGGGGGTGAACTACGAGCAGTACTTC
TRBV3-1/TRBV3-2	NA	TRBJ2-1	NA	CASSQLAHEQFF	TGTGCCAGCAGCCAACTGGCTCATGAGCAGTTCTTC
TRBV7-2	NA	TRBJ2-3	NA	CASSSPGTSVDTQYF	TGTGCCAGCAGCTCCCCCGGGACCTCGGTGGATACGCAGTATTTT
TRBV6-5	TRBD1	TRBJ2-7	NA	CASTGPQGDYEQYF	TGTGCCAGCACCGGACCACAGGGGGATTACGAGCAGTACTTC
TRBV28	NA	TRBJ1-4	NA	CASSSGRGRSEKLFF	TGTGCCAGCAGTTCGGGACGGGGGAGGAGTGAAAAACTGTTTTTT
TRBV11-3	TRBD2	TRBJ2-3	NA	CASSQGSSGSTDTQYF	TGTGCCAGCAGCCAAGGGTCTAGCGGGTCTACAGATACGCAGTATTTT
TRBV5-8	NA	TRBJ2-3	once	CASSLGASGTDTQYF	TGTGCCAGCAGCTTGGGGGCTAGCGGCACAGATACGCAGTATTTT
TRBV7-8	NA	TRBJ2-5	NA	CASSLETAGRETQYF	TGTGCCAGCAGCTTAGAGACAGCGGGTCGAGAGACCCAGTACTTC
TRBV6-5	NA	TRBJ1-2	NA	CASPGQNYGYTF	TGTGCCAGCCCAGGACAGAACTATGGCTACACCTTC
TRBV15	TRBD1	TRBJ1-2	NA	CATSREGAPGQGYGYTF	TGTGCCACCAGCAGAGAGGGGGCTCCGGGACAGGGGTATGGCTACACCTTC
TRBV6-5	TRBD2	TRBJ2-7	NA	CASSYRLAGSMQYF	TGTGCCAGCAGTTACAGGCTAGCGGGGTCTATGCAGTACTTC
TRBV4-1	NA	TRBJ2-1	NA	CASSQGFLGDEQFF	TGCGCCAGCAGCCAAGGGTTTCTGGGTGATGAGCAGTTCTTC
TRBV12-3/TRBV12-4	NA	TRBJ2-7	NA	CASSLNRRYEQYF	TGTGCCAGCAGTTTAAACAGGCGGTACGAGCAGTACTTC
TRBV7-3	TRBD2	TRBJ2-3	NA	CASSLSPSGRASDTQYF	TGTGCCAGCAGCTTATCCCCTAGCGGGAGGGCTTCAGATACGCAGTATTTT
TRBV18	NA	TRBJ2-1	NA	CASSPPVLANYNEQFF	TGTGCCAGCTCACCACCGGTTCTAGCGAACTACAATGAGCAGTTCTTC
TRBV11-1	NA	TRBJ2-3	NA	CASSLGGAGSDTQYF	TGTGCCAGCAGCTTAGGCGGGGCAGGCAGCGATACGCAGTATTTT
TRBV5-1	TRBD1	TRBJ1-1	NA	CASSLIGQGGTGEAFF	TGCGCCAGCAGCTTGATAGGACAGGGGGGGACTGGTGAAGCTTTCTTT
TRBV5-6	NA	TRBJ2-3	NA	CASSGIGDTQYF	TGTGCCAGCAGCGGCATTGGGGATACGCAGTATTTT
TRBV6-5	NA	TRBJ1-1	NA	CASRFGLNTEAFF	TGTGCCAGCAGATTCGGCCTTAACACTGAAGCTTTCTTT
TRBV5-4	NA	TRBJ2-7	NA	CASSLDTGSVYEQYF	TGTGCCAGCAGCTTGGACACGGGGTCGGTCTACGAGCAGTACTTC
TRBV7-6	TRBD1	TRBJ1-6	NA	CASSFKGGADNSPLHF	TGTGCCAGCAGCTTTAAAGGGGGCGCGGATAATTCACCCCTCCACTTT
TRBV28	NA	TRBJ2-3	NA	CASSHPIEGRYF	TGTGCCAGCAGTCACCCAATCGAGGGGAGGTATTTT
TRBV7-3	NA	TRBJ1-2	NA	CASSSPSQGQGGYTF	TGTGCCAGCAGCTCCCCGTCACAGGGCCAGGGTGGCTACACCTTC
TRBV21-1	NA	TRBJ1-2	NA	CASSKDEGARGYTF	TGTGCCAGCAGCAAAGATGAGGGGGCGCGGGGCTACACCTTC
TRBV5-1	NA	TRBJ2-2	NA	CASGSRGLVTGELFF	TGCGCCAGCGGTAGCAGGGGATTAGTCACCGGGGAGCTGTTTTTT
TRBV11-3	TRBD2	TRBJ2-3	NA	CASSLAGTSGSPDTQYF	TGTGCCAGCAGCTTAGCCGGGACTAGCGGGAGCCCAGATACGCAGTATTTT
TRBV6-6	TRBD1	TRBJ2-6	NA	CASSYSGQGIVLTF	TGTGCCAGCAGTTACTCGGGACAGGGGATCGTCCTGACTTTC
TRBV28	TRBD1	TRBJ1-5	NA	CASSMGQGSSNQPQHF	TGTGCCAGCAGTATGGGACAGGGAAGCAGCAATCAGCCCCAGCATTTT
TRBV6-5	NA	TRBJ2-7	NA	CASSYEGGGPYEQYF	TGTGCCAGCAGTTACGAGGGGGGGGGACCCTACGAGCAGTACTTC